The clone carrying this TCR beta chain showed up many times. Its antigen is undetermined. The authors ran a second PCR of roughly 6 to 12 cycles using a sample-barcoded 5' primer and a J-beta primer mix. TCRdb recomputed calls from the 5' RACE reads with MiXCR, one row per CDR3 protein. In the table there are about a million distinct CDR3 sequences, about 53% of which are singletons. The germline V gene encodes CDR1 SQVTM and CDR2 ANQGSEA. The length of the CDR3 is 12 residues. Trimming cost V 4 bases and J 5 bases; bases outside gene matches: 4. The data were obtained in a study of blood T cells in healthy people across ages. Study overall: Capture by template switching was about one barcoded beta molecule per two T cells.

Study findings and constraints: Long-lived and aged donors differed, with more naive CD4+ cells and higher diversity in the long-lived.

This clonotype originated in a woman aged 55-69 years in good health. The sequencing input was blood. V and J are TRBV29-1 and TRBJ2-7; TRBD1 matches 8 bases. The CDR3 DNA reads as TGCAGCGTTGCCAGGGGGCTCGACGAGCAGTACTTC. This gives the protein CSVARGLDEQYF.